One sample yielded the 17 T cell receptor beta chains listed below, sequenced in a study of shared clonotypes between healthy human individuals. TCRdb keeps only in-frame clones here, not all; method: immunoSEQ multiplex PCR. The sample lists 2 million to 2.5 million clones; 90% to 96% were seen once. Sample: naive CD4+ T cells sorted from blood. Subset indicated: CD45RA+ positively selected. Source of these receptors: a man between 18 and 29 years old in good health.

The chain recombines TRBV5-1 with TRBJ2-7; 8 bases are a match to TRBD1. After removal of 7 bases from V and 5 bases from J, the junction contained 14 bases not matched to a gene. Per the germline V gene, CDR1 is SGHRS and CDR2 is YFSETQ. The CDR3 has 15 amino acids. CDR3 in DNA: TGCGCCAGCGGCGAGCCGACAGGACAGGGTCACGAGCAGTACTTC. It codes for CASGEPTGQGHEQYF.

The V and J genes are TRBV6-1 and TRBJ1-1; D might be TRBD1 (5 bases). Germline V gives CDR1 MNHNS, CDR2 SASEGT. V gave up 7 bases and J gave up 3 bases, with 15 bases separating them. This CDR3 region has 14 residues. Here the CDR3 reads CASTIGTLDTEAFF. The CDR3 nucleotides are TGTGCCAGCACCATCGGGACGCTGGACACTGAAGCTTTCTTT.

V gene TRBV28 combines with J gene TRBJ2-3; maybe TRBD1 (5 bases). CDR1 and CDR2 from the germline V gene are MDHEN and SYDVKM. This CDR3 region has 16 residues. V lost 1 base and J lost 2, with 13 bases in between. The CDR3 sequence: CASSLSPGNPTDTQYF. The CDR3 DNA sequence: TGTGCCAGCAGTTTATCCCCAGGGAACCCCACAGATACGCAGTATTTT. Variable domain in full (rest from reference TRBV28 and TRBJ2-3): DVKVTQSSRYLVKRTGEKVFLECVQDMDHENMFWYRQDPGLGLRLIYFSYDVKMKEKGDIPEGYSVSREKKERFSLILESASTNQTSMYLCASSLSPGNPTDTQYFGPGTRLTVL.

This sequence joins TRBV30 and TRBJ2-2; D unresolved. In germline, CDR1 is GTSNPN, CDR2 SVGIG (reference sequence). Trimming cost V 0 bases and J 6 bases, with 14 bases left between them. The CDR3 extends over 15 amino acids. CDR3 DNA sequence: TGTGCCTGGAGTGTAAATAAGGGAAGGGCCGGGGAGCTGTTTTTT. This codes for CAWSVNKGRAGELFF. Using reference TRBV30 and TRBJ2-2 for the parts outside the CDR3, the full variable domain is SQTIHQWPATLVQPVGSPLSLECTVEGTSNPNLYWYRQAAGRGLQLLFYSVGIGQISSEVPQNLSASRPQDRQFILSSKKLLLSDSGFYLCAWSVNKGRAGELFFGEGSRLTVL.

V and J are TRBV5-1 and TRBJ1-1, with D tentatively TRBD1 (6 bases). The CDR3 sequence is 15 residues long. Trimming removed 0 bases at V and 1 base at J, with 10 bases between. The V gene's germline CDR1 is SGHRS and CDR2 YFSETQ. DNA for the CDR3: TGCGCCAGCAGCTTGGCGGGGACACCGAACACTGAAGCTTTCTTT. It translates to CASSLAGTPNTEAFF.

The chain recombines TRBV11-3 with TRBJ2-3; D assignment may be TRBD1 or TRBD2 (5 bases each). Germline-derived CDR1 and CDR2 are SGHNT and YENEEA. The V end lost 4 bases, the J end lost 2 bases, and 10 bases lay between the germline ends. This CDR3 is 14 amino acids long. This CDR3 reads CASSSDGTTDTQYF. The CDR3 DNA is TGTGCCAGCAGCTCAGACGGGACCACAGATACGCAGTATTTT.

The chain carries TRBV7-9 and TRBJ1-2, with unresolved D. The germline CDR1 and CDR2 sequences are SEHNR and FQNEAQ (reference sequence). V shed 5 bases and J shed 9 bases, with 19 bases lying between them. The CDR3 has 14 residues. The CDR3 DNA reads TGTGCCAGCAGCACGACGTCGCGACGAGGGAGCTACACCTTC. It translates to CASSTTSRRGSYTF.

This rearrangement joins TRBV5-6 to TRBJ1-1; 11 bases fit TRBD1. Germline V gives CDR1 SGHDT, CDR2 YYEEEE. The junction had 5 bases not matched to a gene; V was cut back by 3 bases and J by 1 base. The CDR3 length is 16 residues. CDR3 loop: CASSSGTGGRNTEAFF. CDR3 DNA: TGTGCCAGCAGCTCCGGGACAGGGGGGCGGAACACTGAAGCTTTCTTT.

The J gene is TRBJ2-1, the V gene TRBV7-8; 9 positions match TRBD2. After removal of 1 base from V and 8 bases from J, the junction contained 9 bases not matched to a gene. Germline V CDR1 and CDR2: SGHVS, FQNEAQ. The CDR3 contains 16 residues. CDR3 in DNA: TGTGCCAGCAGCTTAGTGGTTCTAGCGGGAAGGGATGAGCAGTTCTTC. This translates into CASSLVVLAGRDEQFF.

The V call is TRBV18, the J call TRBJ1-1; D not resolved. Trimming cost V 2 bases and J 7 bases, with 11 bases left between them. This CDR3 has 13 residues. The germline CDR1 and CDR2 sequences are KGHSH and LQKENI. CDR3 sequence reads: CASSPIGQYEAFF. The CDR3 bases are TGTGCCAGCTCACCAATAGGGCAGTATGAAGCTTTCTTT.

In regard to this clone: Other DNA sequences within the sample encode an identical CDR3. The chain links TRBV5-1 to TRBJ1-1, with D perhaps matching TRBD1 (6 bases). Germline CDR1 and CDR2: SGHRS and YFSETQ. The CDR3 is 14 amino acids. V dropped 2 bases and J dropped 1 base, with 9 bases sitting between them. The CDR3 DNA follows: TGCGCCAGCAGCTTATCGACAGGGAACACTGAAGCTTTCTTT. As protein: CASSLSTGNTEAFF.

The chain links TRBV7-8 to TRBJ1-5; 7 nucleotides match TRBD1. The germline CDR1 and CDR2 sequences are SGHVS and FQNEAQ. V trimming: 5 bases; J trimming: 5 bases; junction bases outside the gene matches: 6. There are 14 residues in the CDR3. CDR3 in DNA: TGTGCCAGCAGCATACAGGGGTCGCATCAGCCCCAGCATTTT. Its protein is CASSIQGSHQPQHF.

Worth noting for this clone: Other nucleotide sequences in the sample specify the same CDR3. This sequence joins TRBV15 and TRBJ2-7; D is perhaps TRBD2 (5 bases). Germline-derived CDR1 and CDR2 are LNHNV and YYDKDF (reference sequence). This CDR3 comprises 15 residues. The ends were cut back, 0 bases at V and 0 bases at J, with 9 bases in the middle. CDR3 loop: CATSRDPGSSYEQYF. The DNA for the CDR3 is TGTGCCACCAGCAGAGATCCGGGAAGCTCCTACGAGCAGTACTTC.

A note on this clone: At the DNA level, this CDR3 is encoded by other sequences in the same sample as well. The CDR3: CASSPTGSYEQYF. Here the CDR3 DNA reads TGCGCCAGCAGCCCCACTGGATCATACGAGCAGTACTTC. V and J are TRBV5-1 and TRBJ2-7; D uncertain. The CDR3 has 13 residues. V was pared by 4 bases and J by 4 bases, with 12 bases between. Germline V lookup: CDR1 SGHRS, CDR2 YFSETQ.

The V call is TRBV4-1, the J call TRBJ2-7, with D unresolved. V lost 1 base to trimming and J lost 3 bases, with 7 bases between them. Germline CDR1 and CDR2: MGHRA and YSYEKL. The CDR3 runs to 13 residues. CDR3 sequence: CASSQVINYEQYF. CDR3 bases: TGCGCCAGCAGCCAAGTCATCAACTACGAGCAGTACTTC.

The chain is built from TRBV28 and TRBJ1-2; D uncertain. V was pared by 6 bases and J by 4 bases, with 18 bases between. The length of the CDR3 is 15 residues. The germline gives CDR1 MDHEN, CDR2 SYDVKM. Here the CDR3 DNA reads TGTGCCAGCAGCCTCCCTAGCACCTCTATCTATGGCTACACCTTC. Translation: CASSLPSTSIYGYTF.

This sequence joins TRBV30 and TRBJ2-5, with D perhaps TRBD1 or TRBD2 (7 bases each). The CDR3 has 14 residues. Per germline, CDR1 GTSNPN and CDR2 SVGIG (reference sequence). With 3 bases removed from V and 4 bases from J, the gap between germline ends came to 15 bases. The CDR3 sequence: CAWSVLRGGETQYF. In nucleotides, the CDR3 is TGTGCCTGGAGCGTCCTCAGGGGGGGAGAGACCCAGTACTTC.